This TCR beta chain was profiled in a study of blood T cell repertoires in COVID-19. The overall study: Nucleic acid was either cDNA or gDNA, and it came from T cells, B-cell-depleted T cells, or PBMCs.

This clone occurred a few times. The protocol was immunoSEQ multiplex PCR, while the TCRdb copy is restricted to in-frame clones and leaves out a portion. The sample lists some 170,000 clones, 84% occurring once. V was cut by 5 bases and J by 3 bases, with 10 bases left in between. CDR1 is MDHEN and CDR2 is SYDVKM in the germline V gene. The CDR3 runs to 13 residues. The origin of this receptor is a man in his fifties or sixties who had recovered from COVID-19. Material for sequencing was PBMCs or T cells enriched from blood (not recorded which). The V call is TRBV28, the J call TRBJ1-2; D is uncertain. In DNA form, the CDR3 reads TGTGCCAGCAGTCTAAACAGCCACTATGGCTACACCTTC. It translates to CASSLNSHYGYTF.